This T cell receptor beta chain is from a study of blood T cell repertoires in COVID-19. Study as a whole: Donors in the United States, Italy and Spain gave samples during acute or convalescent COVID-19. T cells, B-cell-depleted T cells, or PBMCs provided the cDNA or gDNA that served as material.

Patients at the Seattle site were enrolled during active infection and followed longitudinally. The CDR3 has 13 amino acids. Unmatched junction bases numbered 5, after V lost 6 bases and J lost 4 bases. In the original workflow: Estimation of nucleated cell counts was performed using reference gene primer amplification. This table comes from immunoSEQ multiplex PCR, and its TCRdb copy is limited to in-frame clones, with some not included. V, J and clone size are those of that table, while D and trimming were read from the DNA. Among around 150,000 clones listed, over 90% were seen once. The sample taken for sequencing was peripheral blood. This sequence joins TRBV12-3 or TRBV12-4 and TRBJ1-1; 7 positions agree with TRBD1. This TCR came from a woman aged 55-69 years with COVID-19, enrolled during active disease. CDR3 loop: CASRTGISTEAFF. CDR3 nucleotides: TGTGCCAGCAGGACAGGGATAAGCACTGAAGCTTTCTTT.